These 21 T cell receptor beta chains originate from one sample sequenced in a study of blood T cell repertoires in COVID-19. Produced via immunoSEQ multiplex PCR; TCRdb's table is partial and in-frame only. The repertoire holds some 290,000 clones, roughly 93% seen once, with approximately 2.5% in the top ten. The sample taken for sequencing was PBMCs or T cells enriched from blood (not recorded which). The receptor source for this set is a woman in her forties with acute COVID-19.

The genes are TRBV27 and TRBJ2-7, with TRBD1 matching over 7 bases. The V gene end was trimmed by 6 bases and the J gene end by 0 bases; junction bases not matched to a gene: 2. The germline V gene encodes CDR1 MNHEY and CDR2 SMNVEV (reference sequence). The CDR3 is 13 residues long. CDR3 coding DNA: TGTGCCAGCAGCCGGGACAGCTCCTACGAGCAGTACTTC. Its protein product is CASSRDSSYEQYF.

The V call is TRBV18, the J call TRBJ1-1, with D possibly being TRBD1 (6 bases). V lost 5 bases to trimming and J lost 0 bases, with 13 bases between them. In germline, CDR1 is KGHSH, CDR2 LQKENI. The CDR3 runs to 15 residues. The CDR3 loop reads CASSSGQQMNTEAFF. CDR3 nucleotides: TGTGCCAGCTCATCCGGACAGCAAATGAACACTGAAGCTTTCTTT.

This clone was seen once. The chain joins TRBV3-1 (or the pseudogene TRBV3-2) to TRBJ1-2; 8 bases agree with TRBD1. This CDR3 has 15 residues. CDR1 and CDR2 from the germline V gene are LGHDT and YNNKEL (reference sequence). V was pared by 0 bases and J by 7 bases, with 7 bases of the junction left unmatched. CDR3 region: CASSQDSTGAGGYTF. CDR3 in DNA: TGTGCCAGCAGCCAAGATTCGACAGGGGCGGGTGGCTACACCTTC.

J is TRBJ1-5 and V is TRBV15, with TRBD1 as a possible D gene (5 bases). Trimming pared 3 bases from V and 5 bases from J, leaving 14 bases between. Germline V gene data show CDR1 as LNHNV and CDR2 as YYDKDF (reference sequence). CDR3 size: 15 residues. This CDR3 is CATSRQPGRDQPQHF. The CDR3 DNA sequence: TGTGCCACCAGCAGGCAGCCAGGGAGGGATCAGCCCCAGCATTTT. Using reference TRBV15 and TRBJ1-5 for the parts outside the CDR3, the full variable domain is DAMVIQNPRYQVTQFGKPVTLSCSQTLNHNVMYWYQQKSSQAPKLLFHYYDKDFNNEADTPDNFQSRRPNTSFCFLDIRSPGLGDTAMYLCATSRQPGRDQPQHFGDGTRLSIL.

This clone was counted between two and nine times. This chain connects TRBV24-1 to TRBJ2-1; 12 bases line up with TRBD2. This CDR3 is 22 amino acids long. Unmatched junction bases numbered 20, after V lost 4 bases and J lost 2 bases. Germline values: CDR1 KGHDR, CDR2 SFDVKD. CDR3 bases: TGTGCCACCAGTGACACCGGGACCGCTAACTTTGGACTAGCGGGACCCTACAATGAGCAGTTCTTC. It is translated as CATSDTGTANFGLAGPYNEQFF.

This chain joins TRBV9 and TRBJ2-5; TRBD2 is a possible D gene (5 bases). V was clipped by 4 bases and J by 5 bases, with 15 bases between them. Germline V gene sequence: CDR1 SGDLS, CDR2 YYNGEE. The CDR3 sequence is 14 residues long. The CDR3 is CASSPSGMRETQYF. The CDR3 nucleotides read TGTGCCAGCAGCCCATCCGGGATGAGGGAGACCCAGTACTTC.

The rearrangement links TRBV18 to TRBJ1-6; D may be TRBD1 (5 bases). Germline V gene sequence: CDR1 KGHSH, CDR2 LQKENI. The V and J ends lost 3 bases and 5 bases respectively, with 14 bases between them. The CDR3 spans 16 residues. The CDR3 DNA follows: TGTGCCAGCTCACCGGCGGTTTACAGGAATAATTCACCCCTCCACTTT. Translation gives CASSPAVYRNNSPLHF. Combining the CDR3 with reference TRBV18 and TRBJ1-6 gives the whole variable domain NAGVMQNPRHLVRRRGQEARLRCSPMKGHSHVYWYRQLPEEGLKFMVYLQKENIIDESGMPKERFSAEFPKEGPSILRIQQVVRGDSAAYFCASSPAVYRNNSPLHFGNGTRLTVT.

The chain uses TRBV7-2 and TRBJ2-1; D ambiguous. The V end lost 0 bases, the J end lost 7 bases, and 19 bases lay between the germline ends. Germline loops: CDR1 SGHTA, CDR2 FQGNSA. The CDR3 sequence is 17 residues long. CDR3 bases: TGTGCCAGCAGCTTAGCCGCGGTGATCAAAGTTAATAATGAGCAGTTCTTC. This codes for CASSLAAVIKVNNEQFF.

V and J are TRBV7-9 and TRBJ1-1; no reliable D call. The CDR3 sequence is 13 residues long. V dropped 7 bases and J dropped 0 bases, with 9 bases sitting between them. The germline gives CDR1 SEHNR, CDR2 FQNEAQ (reference sequence). The CDR3 protein is CASIEGVNTEAFF. The CDR3 DNA is TGTGCCAGCATAGAGGGAGTGAACACTGAAGCTTTCTTT.

V gene TRBV7-8 combines with J gene TRBJ2-1; the match to TRBD2 covers 10 bases. CDR3 size: 20 residues. J lost 5 bases, V lost 1 base, and 17 bases had no gene match. Germline V gene data show CDR1 as SGHVS and CDR2 as FQNEAQ. DNA of the CDR3: TGTGCCAGCAGCTTAGTAGTCTCGACCCGAGCGGGAGGGGAAAACAATGAGCAGTTCTTC. This gives the protein CASSLVVSTRAGGENNEQFF.

The genes are TRBV5-5 and TRBJ2-1; D might be TRBD2 (6 bases). CDR1 SGHKS and CDR2 YYEKEE come from the germline V gene (reference sequence). Trimming stripped 0 bases from V and 4 bases from J, with 20 bases between. CDR3 length: 18 amino acids. CDR3 bases: TGTGCCAGCAGCTTGGACCAGTGGGGGGATTTTGAATACAATGAGCAGTTCTTC. This encodes CASSLDQWGDFEYNEQFF.

The gene calls are TRBV6-5 and TRBJ1-3, with D hard to call. This CDR3 comprises 15 residues. Germline V gives CDR1 MNHEY, CDR2 SVGAGI. V was clipped by 5 bases and J by 0 bases, with 11 bases between them. The CDR3: CASSLTVLSGNTIYF. The CDR3 DNA reads as TGTGCCAGCAGTCTCACAGTACTCTCTGGAAACACCATATATTTT.

The chain uses TRBV9 and TRBJ1-1, with 9 bases lining up with TRBD1. Looked up from germline, CDR1 is SGDLS and CDR2 is YYNGEE. The J segment lost 11 bases and the V segment lost 4 bases, leaving 9 bases of the junction unmatched. This CDR3 is 13 amino acids long. The CDR3 DNA reads as TGTGCCAGCAGCAACCTCCGTGGGACAGGGGCTTTCTTT. Amino acid sequence: CASSNLRGTGAFF.

This clone has a handful of counts. The chain employs TRBV7-8 and TRBJ2-7; D unresolved. V lost 5 bases and J 3 bases, leaving 8 bases between the germline ends. This CDR3 is built from 12 residues. Germline V CDR1 and CDR2: SGHVS, FQNEAQ. In DNA form, the CDR3 reads TGTGCCAGCAGCCTTAACTACTACGAGCAGTACTTC. Translation: CASSLNYYEQYF. The full variable domain, its missing parts supplied by reference TRBV7-8 and TRBJ2-7, is GAGVSQSPRYKVAKRGQDVALRCDPISGHVSLFWYQQALGQGPEFLTYFQNEAQLDKSGLPSDRFFAERPEGSVSTLKIQRTQQEDSAVYLCASSLNYYEQYFGPGTRLTVT.

This chain connects TRBV3-1 (or the pseudogene TRBV3-2) to TRBJ2-2; D is unclear. Trimming stripped 1 base from V and 7 bases from J, with 7 bases between. The CDR3 has 13 amino acids. Per germline, CDR1 LGHDT and CDR2 YNNKEL (reference sequence). In DNA form, the CDR3 reads TGTGCCAGCAGCCAAGTTACGAGCGGGGAGCTGTTTTTT. Translating it yields CASSQVTSGELFF.

The chain links TRBV29-1 to TRBJ2-2; 10 nucleotides match TRBD1. In germline, CDR1 is SQVTM, CDR2 ANQGSEA. Germline trimming cut 5 bases from V and 4 bases from J; bases unmatched to any gene: 7. The CDR3 is 15 amino acids. The DNA of the CDR3 is TGCAGCGTTCGGGGGGGACAGGGGTCCACCGGGGAGCTGTTTTTT. Amino acids: CSVRGGQGSTGELFF.

Concerning this clone itself: The same CDR3 arises from other DNA sequences in this sample as well. The chain uses TRBV5-1 and TRBJ2-5; possible D gene TRBD1, 5 bases. The germline V gene encodes CDR1 SGHRS and CDR2 YFSETQ. CDR3 length: 14 residues. Trimming stripped 0 bases from V and 4 bases from J, with 10 bases between. CDR3 sequence (DNA): TGCGCCAGCAGCTTGGTTGGGGCAGGAGAGACCCAGTACTTC. Amino acids: CASSLVGAGETQYF.

This chain uses TRBV30 with TRBJ1-2; D is possibly TRBD1 (5 bases). The V and J ends lost 2 bases and 0 bases respectively, with 13 bases between them. CDR1 is GTSNPN, CDR2 SVGIG, per germline (reference sequence). CDR3 size: 15 residues. The CDR3 protein is CAWSSQGLSNYGYTF. Written as DNA, the CDR3 is TGTGCCTGGAGTAGTCAGGGACTTTCTAACTATGGCTACACCTTC.

The chain links TRBV9 to TRBJ2-3; tentatively, D is TRBD2 (6 bases). CDR3 length: 13 amino acids. Trimming pared 2 bases from V and 6 bases from J, leaving 10 bases between. Germline-derived CDR1 and CDR2 are SGDLS and YYNGEE. The CDR3 sequence: CASSVGGGDTQYF. CDR3 nucleotides: TGTGCCAGCAGCGTGGGGGGTGGCGATACGCAGTATTTT.

J is TRBJ2-1 and V is TRBV4-1; TRBD2 matches 12 bases. Per the germline V gene, CDR1 is MGHRA and CDR2 is YSYEKL. CDR3 length: 15 residues. V shed 4 bases and J 10 bases; nucleotides not matched to a gene: 8. The CDR3 bases are TGCGCCAGCAGCCCTACCGGGACTAGCGGGCCGGAGCAGTTCTTC. Protein sequence: CASSPTGTSGPEQFF.

The gene calls are TRBV5-4 and TRBJ2-5, with D hard to call. The V gene lost 0 bases and the J gene lost 2 bases, with 8 bases spanning the gap. CDR1 and CDR2 (germline): SGHNT, YYREEE (reference sequence). The CDR3 totals 14 residues. The CDR3 region is CASSLGQVQETQYF. CDR3 coding DNA: TGTGCCAGCAGCTTGGGGCAGGTACAAGAGACCCAGTACTTC.